This T cell receptor (beta chain) emerged from a study of cytomegalovirus exposure and HLA in healthy donors. This clone was seen a few times. Its specificity is not known. Findings and caveats of the study: Association of a missense DCLRE1C variant with TCR beta V- and J-gene trimming was reported in a later analysis. CMV antigen specificity was confirmed in vitro for three CMV-associated chains. Reports credit the classifier with highly specific, highly sensitive diagnosis of cytomegalovirus status.

The PCR was carried out with 60 Vbeta primers and 13 Jbeta primers. Profiling relied on immunoSEQ multiplex PCR, and the TCRdb table lists in-frame clones only, not all of them. The sample yields approximately 200,000 clones, 82% seen once. The receptor comes from a boy between 2 and 10 years old in good health and CMV-seronegative. The specimen was PBMCs.

The CDR3 DNA reads as TGTGCCTGGAGAAATCCCGGGACAGAGGGTTCCTACGAGCAGTACTTC. Translated, it gives CAWRNPGTEGSYEQYF. This chain links TRBV30 with TRBJ2-7; 7 positions agree with TRBD1. The V gene end was trimmed by 3 bases and the J gene end by 1 base; junction bases not matched to a gene: 12. The CDR3 consists of 16 residues. The germline V gene encodes CDR1 GTSNPN and CDR2 SVGIG (reference sequence).